The T cell receptor beta chain described here comes from a study of shared clonotypes between healthy human individuals. The V segment lost 5 bases and the J segment 1 base; nucleotides outside the gene matches: 3. The length of the CDR3 is 17 residues. Germline CDR1 reads SGHTS; CDR2 reads YDEGEE. The method was immunoSEQ multiplex PCR; TCRdb's version includes in-frame clones alone and lacks a portion of them. The sample consists of millions of clones, just over 90% of them appearing once. The chain links TRBV5-8 to TRBJ2-4; 16 bases line up with TRBD2. Sequenced input: naive CD4+ T cells from PBMCs. Regarding subset: CD45RA+ positively selected. The receptor's source is a man aged 18 to 29 in good health. Some clones in this sample may be carry-over from other donors' samples. The CDR3 spells CASRGLAGGRAKNIQYF. The CDR3 DNA reads TGTGCCAGCAGGGGACTAGCGGGAGGGCGGGCCAAAAACATTCAGTACTTC.